This TCR beta chain was sequenced during a study of blood T cell repertoires in COVID-19. Germline V lookup: CDR1 SGHRS, CDR2 YFSETQ. The CDR3 consists of 11 residues. Between the trimmed V and J ends, which lost 4 bases and 5 bases, there was a span of 6 bases. Membership in each cohort depended on participant-reported clinical history. The study counted Cohort 3 donors as recovered given two negative PCRs, clearance, or symptom resolution. As handled by the study authors: Quantification of nucleated cells was approximated via reference gene primer amplification. Method: immunoSEQ multiplex PCR; TCRdb's copy keeps in-frame clones and lacks some. The V and J calls and clone size were taken over from that table, and D and trimming were inferred from the DNA. The profile shows around 150,000 clones, about 80% of them singletons.

The TCR originated in a man between 45 and 60 years old who had recovered from COVID-19. The chain has TRBV5-1 and TRBJ2-5; D might be TRBD1 (6 bases). Sample: PBMCs or T cells enriched from blood (not recorded which). The CDR3, as DNA: TGCGCCAGCAGCGGACAGGAGACCCAGTACTTC. Translated: CASSGQETQYF.